A selection of T cell receptor beta chains follows, all from one sample in a study of OX40 agonist ivuxolimab in advanced cancers. Sequenced by immunoSEQ multiplex PCR; TCRdb stores in-frame clones only, minus some. The sample shows roughly 63,000 clones, about 91% of them seen only once. The sequences come from CD4+ or CD8+ T cells sorted from blood, collected in a trial of the OX40 agonist ivuxolimab. The source is an adult with an advanced solid tumor such as melanoma, head and neck, liver or kidney cancer. CDR3s include the opening cysteine and the closing phenylalanine or tryptophan. A D gene is named only where the DNA matches it firmly. Clone size is not always given. Where it is, it says once, few, many or a class for expanded clones.

J gene: TRBJ1-4; clone size: .; D gene: .; V gene: TRBV9; CDR3 DNA: TGTGCCAGCAGCGGTGACAGTACTAATGAAAAACTGTTTTTT; CDR3 protein: CASSGDSTNEKLFF
J gene: TRBJ2-3; clone size: .; D gene: .; V gene: TRBV2; CDR3 DNA: TGTGCCAGCACCCAAGTGTGGGCAGATACGCAGTATTTT; CDR3 protein: CASTQVWADTQYF
J gene: TRBJ1-1; clone size: once; D gene: .; V gene: TRBV11-2; CDR3 DNA: TGTGCCAGCAGCTTAGAGGTGGGGATGAACACTGAAGCTTTCTTT; CDR3 protein: CASSLEVGMNTEAFF
J gene: TRBJ2-6; clone size: .; D gene: .; V gene: TRBV5-4; CDR3 DNA: TGTGCCAGCAGCTTGGCCATCGTTGGGGCCAACGTCCTGACTTTC; CDR3 protein: CASSLAIVGANVLTF
J gene: TRBJ2-2; clone size: .; D gene: .; V gene: TRBV5-1; CDR3 DNA: TGCGCCAGCAGCTTGGAAGGGCCCCCCGGGGAGCTGTTTTTT; CDR3 protein: CASSLEGPPGELFF
J gene: TRBJ2-7; clone size: .; D gene: TRBD2; V gene: TRBV9; CDR3 DNA: TGTGCCAGCAGCCCCCTAGGACTAGCGGGAGATTATTACGAGCAGTACTTC; CDR3 protein: CASSPLGLAGDYYEQYF
J gene: TRBJ1-1; clone size: .; D gene: .; V gene: TRBV7-2; CDR3 DNA: TGTGCCAGCAGCTTAGCTGCGGGGTCTGAAGCTTTCTTT; CDR3 protein: CASSLAAGSEAFF
J gene: TRBJ2-7; clone size: once; D gene: .; V gene: TRBV5-1; CDR3 DNA: TGCGCCAGCCAACCCCGACAGGGAGGGTACGAGCAGTACTTC; CDR3 protein: CASQPRQGGYEQYF
J gene: TRBJ2-2; clone size: .; D gene: .; V gene: TRBV27; CDR3 DNA: TGTGCCAGCTCCTTGATGGGGGGGCACATCGCCGGGGAGCTGTTTTTT; CDR3 protein: CASSLMGGHIAGELFF
J gene: TRBJ1-6; clone size: .; D gene: .; V gene: TRBV5-5; CDR3 DNA: TGTGCCAGCAGCGGGGATACAGACTCCTATAATTCACCCCTCCACTTT; CDR3 protein: CASSGDTDSYNSPLHF
J gene: TRBJ1-5; clone size: once; D gene: .; V gene: TRBV15; CDR3 DNA: TGTGCCACCAGCAGAGATATAGGACTGGATCAGCCCCAGCATTTT; CDR3 protein: CATSRDIGLDQPQHF
J gene: TRBJ1-1; clone size: .; D gene: TRBD1; V gene: TRBV14; CDR3 DNA: TGTGCCAGCAGCTCACAGGGGGCGAACACTGAAGCTTTCTTT; CDR3 protein: CASSSQGANTEAFF
J gene: TRBJ2-2; clone size: .; D gene: .; V gene: TRBV2; CDR3 DNA: TGTGCCAGCAGGGACACCTACACCGGGGAGCTGTTTTTT; CDR3 protein: CASRDTYTGELFF
J gene: TRBJ2-1; clone size: .; D gene: TRBD2; V gene: TRBV11-2; CDR3 DNA: TGTGCCAGCAGCTTAGGAGCGGGAGGGCCGTTATATGAGCAGTTCTTC; CDR3 protein: CASSLGAGGPLYEQFF
J gene: TRBJ2-2; clone size: .; D gene: TRBD1; V gene: TRBV6-1; CDR3 DNA: TGTGCCAGCCCTGAGGACAGGACGACCGTCGGGGAGCTGTTTTTT; CDR3 protein: CASPEDRTTVGELFF
J gene: TRBJ2-7; clone size: once; D gene: .; V gene: TRBV27; CDR3 DNA: TGTGCCAGCAGTCCGCCGGGACTTACGGCCTACGAGCAGTACTTC; CDR3 protein: CASSPPGLTAYEQYF
J gene: TRBJ2-2; clone size: .; D gene: .; V gene: TRBV14; CDR3 DNA: TGTGCCAGCAGCCACCCGGGCCCCGGGGAGCTGTTTTTT; CDR3 protein: CASSHPGPGELFF
J gene: TRBJ2-5; clone size: few; D gene: TRBD1; V gene: TRBV11-1; CDR3 DNA: TGTGCCAGCAGCTTAAGGGGGCGGATTGAGGCGACCCAGTACTTC; CDR3 protein: CASSLRGRIEATQYF
J gene: TRBJ2-2; clone size: many; D gene: .; V gene: TRBV5-5; CDR3 DNA: TGTGCCAGCAGCTTGCCCCAGGGCATCGACACCGGGGAGCTGTTTTTT; CDR3 protein: CASSLPQGIDTGELFF
J gene: TRBJ2-2; clone size: .; D gene: .; V gene: TRBV4-2; CDR3 DNA: TGTGCCAGCAGCCAGGCCTTTGGGGGCGGGGAGCTGTTTTTT; CDR3 protein: CASSQAFGGGELFF
J gene: TRBJ1-5; clone size: once; D gene: TRBD1; V gene: TRBV5-1; CDR3 DNA: TGCGCCAGCAGCTCGCCAGGGGGGTATCAGCCCCAGCATTTT; CDR3 protein: CASSSPGGYQPQHF
J gene: TRBJ2-2; clone size: .; D gene: .; V gene: TRBV30; CDR3 DNA: TGTGCCTGGAGTGACGGGAGCGCCGGGGAGCTGTTTTTT; CDR3 protein: CAWSDGSAGELFF
J gene: TRBJ1-1; clone size: .; D gene: TRBD1; V gene: TRBV10-1; CDR3 DNA: TGCGCCATCATAGATGGGACAGGGAAACGGCTGGGAGCTGAAGCTTTCTTT; CDR3 protein: CAIIDGTGKRLGAEAFF
J gene: TRBJ2-1; clone size: .; D gene: .; V gene: TRBV7-9; CDR3 DNA: TGTGCCAGCAGCTTAATGCACCAGATCTACAATGAGCAGTTCTTC; CDR3 protein: CASSLMHQIYNEQFF
J gene: TRBJ1-1; clone size: .; D gene: .; V gene: TRBV14; CDR3 DNA: TGTGCCAGCAGCCAAGCCTCTAACACTGAAGCTTTCTTT; CDR3 protein: CASSQASNTEAFF
J gene: TRBJ2-7; clone size: .; D gene: TRBD1; V gene: TRBV5-1; CDR3 DNA: TGCGCCAGCAGCTATAGGACAGGGCCCTACGAGCAGTACTTC; CDR3 protein: CASSYRTGPYEQYF
J gene: TRBJ2-5; clone size: .; D gene: TRBD2; V gene: TRBV7-9; CDR3 DNA: TGTGCCAGCAGCTTAGGGGCTAGCGGGATCCAAGAGACCCAGTACTTC; CDR3 protein: CASSLGASGIQETQYF
J gene: TRBJ2-7; clone size: once; D gene: .; V gene: TRBV13; CDR3 DNA: TGTGCCAGCAGCTCCGACACTACCCAATCTTTCTACGAGCAGTACTTC; CDR3 protein: CASSSDTTQSFYEQYF
J gene: TRBJ2-1; clone size: .; D gene: TRBD2; V gene: TRBV7-9; CDR3 DNA: TGTGCCAGCAGCTTAGTTGGGTTCAGGGCGGGAGTTCCCTACAATGAGCAGTTCTTC; CDR3 protein: CASSLVGFRAGVPYNEQFF
J gene: TRBJ1-5; clone size: .; D gene: .; V gene: TRBV27; CDR3 DNA: TGTGCCAGCAAATCAGGACTCTACAATCAGCCCCAGCATTTT; CDR3 protein: CASKSGLYNQPQHF
J gene: TRBJ1-5; clone size: .; D gene: TRBD1; V gene: TRBV7-9; CDR3 DNA: TGTGCCAGCAGCTCCACAGGGGGAGGTAATCAGCCCCAGCATTTT; CDR3 protein: CASSSTGGGNQPQHF
J gene: TRBJ2-3; clone size: .; D gene: TRBD2; V gene: TRBV29-1; CDR3 DNA: TGCAGCGTTGAAGATCTGGGACTAGCCCTTAGCACAGATACGCAGTATTTT; CDR3 protein: CSVEDLGLALSTDTQYF
J gene: TRBJ2-7; clone size: .; D gene: .; V gene: TRBV21-1; CDR3 DNA: TGTGCCAGCAGACTCACTAGCGCCAAATCCTGGTACGAGCAGTACTTC; CDR3 protein: CASRLTSAKSWYEQYF
J gene: TRBJ1-5; clone size: .; D gene: .; V gene: TRBV15; CDR3 DNA: TGTGCCACCAGCAGAGAGGCCCCCTTCGATCAGCCCCAGCATTTT; CDR3 protein: CATSREAPFDQPQHF
J gene: TRBJ2-1; clone size: .; D gene: TRBD1; V gene: TRBV23-1; CDR3 DNA: TGCGCCAGCAGTCAATCGCATGAGGCCGGGACAGGTAACCTGAATGAGCAGTTCTTC; CDR3 protein: CASSQSHEAGTGNLNEQFF
J gene: TRBJ2-2; clone size: once; D gene: .; V gene: TRBV10-1; CDR3 DNA: TGCGCCAGCAGTGCCCGGGACTCCGGGGAGCTGTTTTTT; CDR3 protein: CASSARDSGELFF
J gene: TRBJ2-1; clone size: .; D gene: .; V gene: TRBV10-3; CDR3 DNA: TGTGCCATCAGTGAGTCGATTAGCAGGAATGAGCAGTTCTTC; CDR3 protein: CAISESISRNEQFF
J gene: TRBJ1-5; clone size: .; D gene: .; V gene: TRBV6-6; CDR3 DNA: TGTGCCAGCAGCAAAAGGACTGGGGCTCAGCCCCAGCATTTT; CDR3 protein: CASSKRTGAQPQHF
J gene: TRBJ1-2; clone size: .; D gene: .; V gene: TRBV11-2; CDR3 DNA: TGTGCCAGCAGCCCCCGGGACGGAACTAACTATGGCTACACCTTC; CDR3 protein: CASSPRDGTNYGYTF
J gene: TRBJ2-7; clone size: .; D gene: .; V gene: TRBV6-5; CDR3 DNA: TGTGCCAGCAACACCTTGGGGAGTCACGAGCAGTACTTC; CDR3 protein: CASNTLGSHEQYF
J gene: TRBJ2-4; clone size: once; D gene: .; V gene: TRBV27; CDR3 DNA: TGTGCCAGCAGTTTATCTCCTCGGAACATTCAGTACTTC; CDR3 protein: CASSLSPRNIQYF
J gene: TRBJ2-1; clone size: .; D gene: .; V gene: TRBV6-1; CDR3 DNA: TGTGCCAGCCCAGACAGCTCCTACAATGAGCAGTTCTTC; CDR3 protein: CASPDSSYNEQFF
J gene: TRBJ1-1; clone size: .; D gene: .; V gene: TRBV11-2; CDR3 DNA: TGTGCCAGCATTGATTGGGGGGAAGCTTTCTTT; CDR3 protein: CASIDWGEAFF
J gene: TRBJ2-7; clone size: .; D gene: TRBD2; V gene: TRBV29-1; CDR3 DNA: TGCAGCGTTGAAGATCGGGCTAGCGGGAGGGTTTCCTACGAGCAGTACTTC; CDR3 protein: CSVEDRASGRVSYEQYF
J gene: TRBJ2-7; clone size: once; D gene: .; V gene: TRBV27; CDR3 DNA: TGTGCCAGCAGTACCGCCCTTACCTACGAGCAGTACTTC; CDR3 protein: CASSTALTYEQYF
J gene: TRBJ1-3; clone size: .; D gene: TRBD1; V gene: TRBV5-1; CDR3 DNA: TGCGCCAGCAGCCCCAGGGGGTCGGGGAGTCCTGGAAACACCATATATTTT; CDR3 protein: CASSPRGSGSPGNTIYF
J gene: TRBJ2-7; clone size: .; D gene: TRBD2; V gene: TRBV14; CDR3 DNA: TGTGCCAGCAGCCCGCGGGACTACCTCTACGAGCAGTACTTC; CDR3 protein: CASSPRDYLYEQYF
J gene: TRBJ1-6; clone size: .; D gene: .; V gene: TRBV27; CDR3 DNA: TGTGCCAGCAGTCCCTCCGGACACCCAGCCCTCCACTTT; CDR3 protein: CASSPSGHPALHF
J gene: TRBJ1-1; clone size: .; D gene: TRBD1; V gene: TRBV4-1; CDR3 DNA: TGCGCCAGCAGCCAAGTGACAGGGGAGAACACTGAAGCTTTCTTT; CDR3 protein: CASSQVTGENTEAFF
J gene: TRBJ2-1; clone size: .; D gene: .; V gene: TRBV19; CDR3 DNA: TGTGCCAGTATGCAGGGCGTCAATGAGCAGTTCTTC; CDR3 protein: CASMQGVNEQFF
J gene: TRBJ2-3; clone size: .; D gene: .; V gene: TRBV2; CDR3 DNA: TGTGCCAGCGTAGGTAGGGGGGAAGATACGCAGTATTTT; CDR3 protein: CASVGRGEDTQYF
J gene: TRBJ2-7; clone size: .; D gene: TRBD1; V gene: TRBV11-2; CDR3 DNA: TGTGCCAGCAGTCCCGGGACAGGGACCTACGAGCAGTACTTC; CDR3 protein: CASSPGTGTYEQYF
J gene: TRBJ2-3; clone size: .; D gene: .; V gene: TRBV2; CDR3 DNA: TGTGCCAGCAGTGAAACTGGCGGATACACAGATACGCAGTATTTT; CDR3 protein: CASSETGGYTDTQYF
J gene: TRBJ2-7; clone size: .; D gene: TRBD1; V gene: TRBV27; CDR3 DNA: TGTGCCAGCAGCGTAACAGGGGAAGAGCAGTACTTC; CDR3 protein: CASSVTGEEQYF
J gene: TRBJ2-7; clone size: .; D gene: .; V gene: TRBV7-9; CDR3 DNA: TGTGCCAGCAGCTTCGCGGAGTCCTTCTACGAGCAGTACTTC; CDR3 protein: CASSFAESFYEQYF